This T cell receptor beta chain was identified in a study of CD8 T cells in ankylosing spondylitis. MiXCR was run by TCRdb on the 5' RACE reads, yielding one entry per CDR3 protein. The profile shows about 39,000 distinct CDR3 sequences, approximately 10% of them singletons. This clonotype showed up many times. Germline V gene lookup returns CDR1 SEHNR and CDR2 FQNEAQ (reference sequence). The CDR3 runs to 13 residues. The J segment lost 5 bases and the V segment lost 5 bases, leaving 6 bases of the junction unmatched. The sequencing sample was made of blood, either unsorted or a sorted T cell fraction (not recorded which). This clonotype was obtained from a male donor with ankylosing spondylitis or in good health (not recorded which). The chain links TRBV7-9 to TRBJ2-7; 7 nucleotides match TRBD1. CDR3 sequence: CASSRQGTDEQYF. The CDR3 DNA sequence: TGTGCCAGCAGCAGACAGGGAACCGACGAGCAGTACTTC. The complete variable domain, with remaining parts taken from reference TRBV7-9 and TRBJ2-7, reads DTGVSQNPRHKITKRGQNVTFRCDPISEHNRLYWYRQTLGQGPEFLTYFQNEAQLEKSRLLSDRFSAERPKGSFSTLEIQRTEQGDSAMYLCASSRQGTDEQYFGPGTRLTVT.